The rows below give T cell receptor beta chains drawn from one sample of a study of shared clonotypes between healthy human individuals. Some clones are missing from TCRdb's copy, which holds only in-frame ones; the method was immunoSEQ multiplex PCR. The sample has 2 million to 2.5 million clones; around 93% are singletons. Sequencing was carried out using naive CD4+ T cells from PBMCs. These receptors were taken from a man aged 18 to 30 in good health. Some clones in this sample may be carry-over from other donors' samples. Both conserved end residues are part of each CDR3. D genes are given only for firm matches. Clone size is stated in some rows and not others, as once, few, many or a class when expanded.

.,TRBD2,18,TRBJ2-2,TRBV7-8,CASSLIASGSGNTGELFF,TGTGCCAGCAGCTTAATAGCTAGCGGGAGTGGGAACACCGGGGAGCTGTTTTTT
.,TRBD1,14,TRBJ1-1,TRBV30,CAWGGQGKGAEAFF,TGTGCCTGGGGAGGACAGGGAAAAGGGGCTGAAGCTTTCTTT
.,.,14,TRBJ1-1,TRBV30,CAWSVGQADTEAFF,TGTGCCTGGAGTGTGGGACAAGCAGACACTGAAGCTTTCTTT
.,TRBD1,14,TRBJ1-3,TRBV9,CASSVEGGGYTIYF,TGTGCCAGCAGCGTAGAGGGAGGGGGCTACACCATATATTTT
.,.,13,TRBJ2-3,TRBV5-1,CASSVTATDTQYF,TGCGCCAGCAGCGTGACAGCCACAGATACGCAGTATTTT
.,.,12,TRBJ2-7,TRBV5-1,CASSPGSYEQYF,TGCGCCAGCAGCCCGGGCAGCTACGAGCAGTACTTC
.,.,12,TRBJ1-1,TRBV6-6,CASSYSNTEAFF,TGTGCCAGCAGTTACTCGAACACTGAAGCTTTCTTT
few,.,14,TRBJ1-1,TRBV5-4,CASSRRAVNTEAFF,TGTGCCAGCAGCAGAAGGGCGGTGAACACTGAAGCTTTCTTT
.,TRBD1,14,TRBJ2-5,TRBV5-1,CASSKGTGKETQYF,TGCGCCAGCAGCAAGGGGACAGGAAAAGAGACCCAGTACTTC
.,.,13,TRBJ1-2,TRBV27,CASSFSGNYGYTF,TGTGCCAGCAGTTTTTCAGGGAACTATGGCTACACCTTC
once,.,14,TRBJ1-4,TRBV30,CAWSVYREDEKLFF,TGTGCCTGGAGTGTATACAGGGAAGATGAAAAACTGTTTTTT
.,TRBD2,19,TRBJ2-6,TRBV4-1,CASSQDHRGVGSGANVLTF,TGCGCCAGCAGCCAAGATCACCGGGGGGTGGGCTCTGGGGCCAACGTCCTGACTTTC
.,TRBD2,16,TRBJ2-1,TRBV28,CASSPRTSGSYNEQFF,TGTGCCAGCAGTCCGCGGACTAGCGGGAGCTACAATGAGCAGTTCTTC
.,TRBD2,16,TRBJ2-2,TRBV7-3,CASSLMGTTNTGELFF,TGTGCCAGCAGCTTAATGGGGACTACGAACACCGGGGAGCTGTTTTTT
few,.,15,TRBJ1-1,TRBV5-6,CASSLIGKSETEAFF,TGTGCCAGCAGCTTGATCGGCAAAAGTGAAACTGAAGCTTTCTTT
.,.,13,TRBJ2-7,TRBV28,CASKLLGIYEQYF,TGTGCCAGCAAGCTTCTGGGGATTTACGAGCAGTACTTC
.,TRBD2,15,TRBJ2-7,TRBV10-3,CAISEGAGAPYEQYF,TGTGCCATCAGTGAGGGAGCGGGAGCCCCCTACGAGCAGTACTTC
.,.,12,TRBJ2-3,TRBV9,CASSPSGNTQYF,TGTGCCAGCAGCCCCAGTGGGAATACGCAGTATTTT
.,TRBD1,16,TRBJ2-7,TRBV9,CASSVEGRGRRVEQYF,TGTGCCAGCAGCGTAGAGGGAAGGGGGCGAAGGGTTGAGCAGTACTTC
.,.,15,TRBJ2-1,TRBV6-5,CASSQPGTSYNEQFF,TGTGCCAGCAGTCAACCAGGGACCTCCTACAATGAGCAGTTCTTC
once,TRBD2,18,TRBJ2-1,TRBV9,CASSVQSSGRAPYNEQFF,TGTGCCAGCAGCGTCCAATCTAGCGGGAGGGCCCCGTACAATGAGCAGTTCTTC
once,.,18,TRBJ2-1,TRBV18,CASSPQGELGAYHYEQFF,TGTGCCAGCTCACCCCAAGGAGAATTGGGAGCGTACCACTATGAGCAGTTCTTC
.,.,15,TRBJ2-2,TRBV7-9,CASSFSTGRTGELFF,TGTGCCAGCAGCTTTAGTACAGGGCGGACCGGGGAGCTGTTTTTT
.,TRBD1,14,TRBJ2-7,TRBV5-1,CASGRQGGGYEQYF,TGCGCCAGCGGCAGACAGGGGGGTGGTTACGAGCAGTACTTC
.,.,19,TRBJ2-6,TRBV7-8,CASSLASGTPASGANVLTF,TGTGCCAGCAGCTTAGCGTCCGGGACACCCGCCTCTGGGGCCAACGTCCTGACTTTC
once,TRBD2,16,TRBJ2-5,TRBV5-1,CASSLGASGSGETQYF,TGCGCCAGCAGCTTGGGGGCTAGCGGGTCAGGAGAGACCCAGTACTTC
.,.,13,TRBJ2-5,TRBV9,CASSIQTQETQYF,TGTGCCAGCAGCATACAGACCCAAGAGACCCAGTACTTC
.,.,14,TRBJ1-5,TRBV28,CASSLWGGNQPQHF,TGTGCCAGCAGTTTATGGGGGGGAAATCAGCCCCAGCATTTT
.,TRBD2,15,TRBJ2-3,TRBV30,CAWSGGLASTDTQYF,TGTGCCTGGAGTGGTGGACTAGCGAGCACAGATACGCAGTATTTT
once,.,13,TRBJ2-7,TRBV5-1,CASSLSPEHEQYF,TGCGCCAGCAGCTTGAGCCCTGAACACGAGCAGTACTTC
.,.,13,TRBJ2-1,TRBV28,CASTKGGPYEQFF,TGTGCCAGCACCAAAGGGGGGCCGTATGAGCAGTTCTTC
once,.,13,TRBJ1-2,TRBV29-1,CSVRPGGLSGYTF,TGCAGCGTCAGGCCGGGGGGGTTGTCTGGCTACACCTTC
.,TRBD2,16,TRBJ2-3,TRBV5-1,CASSQATSGSADTQYF,TGCGCCAGCAGTCAAGCGACTAGCGGGAGTGCGGATACGCAGTATTTT
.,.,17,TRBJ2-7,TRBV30,CAWSRQRGPGAPYEQYF,TGTGCCTGGAGCCGTCAGAGGGGACCGGGGGCTCCCTACGAGCAGTACTTC
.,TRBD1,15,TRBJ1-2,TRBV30,CAWSGTGVPNYGYTF,TGTGCCTGGAGTGGGACAGGAGTACCTAACTATGGCTACACCTTC
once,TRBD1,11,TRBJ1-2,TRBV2,CASRRGHGYTF,TGTGCCAGCAGAAGGGGGCATGGCTACACCTTC
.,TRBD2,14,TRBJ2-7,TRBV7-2,CASSSKKRGYEQYF,TGTGCCAGCAGCTCCAAGAAGCGGGGCTACGAGCAGTACTTC
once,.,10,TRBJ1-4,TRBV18,CASLGEKLFF,TGTGCCAGCTTGGGTGAAAAACTGTTTTTT
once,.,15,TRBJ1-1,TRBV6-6,CASSYSERGNTEAFF,TGTGCCAGCAGTTACTCGGAGCGGGGAAACACTGAAGCTTTCTTT
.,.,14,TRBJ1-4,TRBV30,CAWSVGTANEKLFF,TGTGCCTGGAGTGTAGGTACGGCGAATGAAAAACTGTTTTTT
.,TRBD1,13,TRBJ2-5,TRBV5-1,CASSLLGTGAQYF,TGCGCCAGCAGCTTGCTCGGGACAGGGGCCCAGTACTTC
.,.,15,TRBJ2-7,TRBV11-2,CASSLGTRGTYEQYF,TGTGCCAGCAGCTTAGGGACCCGGGGAACCTACGAGCAGTACTTC
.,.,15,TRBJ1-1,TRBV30,CAWSYREGLGTEAFF,TGTGCCTGGAGTTACAGGGAAGGTTTGGGCACTGAAGCTTTCTTT
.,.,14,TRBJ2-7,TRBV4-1,CASSPPAAGYEQYF,TGCGCCAGCAGTCCCCCAGCGGCGGGCTACGAGCAGTACTTC
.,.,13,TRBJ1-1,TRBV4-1,CASSMTGNTEAFF,TGCGCCAGCAGCATGACCGGTAACACTGAAGCTTTCTTT
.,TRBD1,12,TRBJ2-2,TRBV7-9,CASNLGGRELFF,TGTGCCAGCAACCTAGGGGGCCGGGAGCTGTTTTTT
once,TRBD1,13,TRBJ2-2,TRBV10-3,CAIRGQGSGELFF,TGTGCCATCAGGGGACAGGGTTCCGGGGAGCTGTTTTTT
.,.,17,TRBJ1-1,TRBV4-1,CASSQGVTRSIGTEAFF,TGCGCCAGCAGCCAAGGGGTAACCAGGTCCATAGGGACTGAAGCTTTCTTT